Shown below are 27 T cell receptor beta chains from a single sample sequenced in a study of shared clonotypes between healthy human individuals. Measured with immunoSEQ multiplex PCR; TCRdb has only the in-frame clones, and not every one. The sample includes about 1.9 million clones, about 93% seen only once; the top ten take around 1.7%. As defined, naive CD8 cells were CD45RO-negative and positively selected for CCR7, with terminally differentiated effector memory CD45RA+ cells excluded. Sample: naive CD8+ T cells from PBMCs. The receptors shown here come from a man between 18 and 29 years old in good health. Some clones in this sample may be carry-over from other donors' samples.

This clone was counted a few times. The chain employs TRBV27 and TRBJ2-7; no clear D gene. V was pared by 5 bases and J by 7 bases, with 18 bases between. Germline V gene sequence: CDR1 MNHEY, CDR2 SMNVEV (reference sequence). CDR3 length: 14 residues. The CDR3 is CASSPSMPVREQYF. The CDR3 DNA follows: TGTGCCAGCAGTCCCTCAATGCCAGTCAGAGAGCAGTACTTC.

The rearrangement joins TRBV9 to TRBJ2-1; TRBD1 agrees at 7 bases. The CDR3 is 14 amino acids. Germline assignment: CDR1 SGDLS and CDR2 YYNGEE. The junction had 6 bases not matched to a gene; V was cut back by 3 bases and J by 6 bases. CDR3 nucleotide sequence: TGTGCCAGCAGCGCGCGAGACAGGGCCAATGAGCAGTTCTTC. It encodes CASSARDRANEQFF.

This chain links TRBV10-3 with TRBJ2-7; 9 bases are a match to TRBD2. The CDR3 is 18 amino acids. Germline-derived CDR1 and CDR2 are ENHRY and SYGVKD. V shed 0 bases and J 3 bases; nucleotides not matched to a gene: 12. CDR3 region: CAISESLAGTLSGYEQYF. Written as DNA, the CDR3 is TGTGCCATCAGTGAGTCTCTAGCGGGGACACTCTCGGGCTACGAGCAGTACTTC.

The V and J genes are TRBV9 and TRBJ1-2, with TRBD1 matching over 7 bases. The length of the CDR3 is 12 residues. Germline-derived CDR1 and CDR2 are SGDLS and YYNGEE. Unmatched junction bases numbered 2, after V lost 3 bases and J lost 6 bases. The CDR3 protein is CASSGDRDGYTF. CDR3 DNA sequence: TGTGCCAGCAGCGGCGACAGGGATGGCTACACCTTC. The variable domain in full, completed from reference TRBV9 and TRBJ1-2, reads DSGVTQTPKHLITATGQRVTLRCSPRSGDLSVYWYQQSLDQGLQFLIQYYNGEERAKGNILERFSAQQFPDLHSELNLSSLELGDSALYFCASSGDRDGYTFGSGTRLTVV.

The rearrangement joins TRBV25-1 to TRBJ2-2; TRBD1 matches 7 bases. This CDR3 comprises 14 residues. CDR1 is MGHDK and CDR2 is SYGVNS in the germline V gene. J lost 4 bases, V lost 4 bases, and 3 bases had no gene match. CDR3: CASSGDRLTGELFF. The DNA for the CDR3 is TGTGCCAGCAGTGGGGACAGACTCACCGGGGAGCTGTTTTTT.

The chain uses TRBV27 and TRBJ2-7; the D is unclear. The CDR3 spans 14 residues. Trimming removed 4 bases from V and 4 bases from J, with 14 bases in between. Germline lookup yields CDR1 MNHEY and CDR2 SMNVEV (reference sequence). The CDR3 DNA is TGTGCCAGCAGTTCCCACTTGAATGCATACGAGCAGTACTTC. Translation gives CASSSHLNAYEQYF.

This clone was detected once. This sequence joins TRBV7-3 and TRBJ1-2; 9 bases agree with TRBD1. Germline V gene data show CDR1 as SGHTA and CDR2 as FQGTGA. V lost 5 bases to trimming and J lost 8 bases; unmatched junction nucleotides: 6. The CDR3 totals 13 residues. CDR3 sequence: CASSPGQGDGYTF. The CDR3 DNA reads TGTGCCAGCAGCCCGGGACAGGGCGACGGCTACACCTTC.

This chain uses TRBV7-6 with TRBJ2-1; no definite D call. CDR3 size: 14 residues. CDR1 SGHVS and CDR2 FNYEAQ come from the germline V gene. V dropped 5 bases and J dropped 0 bases, with 8 bases sitting between them. DNA of the CDR3: TGTGCCAGCAGCCCCTGGACCTCCTACAATGAGCAGTTCTTC. This translates into CASSPWTSYNEQFF.

The chain is built from TRBV27 and TRBJ2-7, with TRBD2 matching over 7 bases. Germline V gene sequence: CDR1 MNHEY, CDR2 SMNVEV (reference sequence). The V segment lost 5 bases and the J segment 2 bases; nucleotides outside the gene matches: 9. CDR3 length: 15 amino acids. The CDR3 loop reads CASSPPLAEPYEQYF. The CDR3 coding sequence is TGTGCCAGCAGTCCCCCCCTAGCGGAGCCCTACGAGCAGTACTTC.

This clone was picked up one time. V usage is TRBV29-1 and J usage is TRBJ2-1; D is uncertain. Germline CDR1 SQVTM, CDR2 ANQGSEA. The germline V and J ends were trimmed by 4 bases and 3 bases, with 10 bases remaining between them. This CDR3 is built from 13 residues. The CDR3 coding sequence is TGCAGCGTTGTTGGCAAAAACTACAATGAGCAGTTCTTC. It translates to CSVVGKNYNEQFF.

This clone was picked up a small number of times. The chain is built from TRBV30 and TRBJ2-1; 13 nucleotides line up with TRBD2. Germline V gene lookup returns CDR1 GTSNPN and CDR2 SVGIG (reference sequence). The CDR3 is made up of 14 amino acids. The J segment lost 8 bases and the V segment lost 4 bases, leaving 5 bases of the junction unmatched. This CDR3 reads CAWTGTSGKDEQFF. DNA of the CDR3: TGTGCCTGGACCGGGACTAGCGGGAAGGATGAGCAGTTCTTC.

The rearrangement joins TRBV4-1 to TRBJ2-7; 7 nucleotides agree with TRBD1. V trimming: 1 base; J trimming: 3 bases; junction bases outside the gene matches: 9. Germline V lookup: CDR1 MGHRA, CDR2 YSYEKL. CDR3 length equals 16 residues. CDR3: CASSQAVAGGNYEQYF. CDR3 coding DNA: TGCGCCAGCAGCCAAGCGGTGGCAGGGGGTAACTACGAGCAGTACTTC.

The rearrangement links TRBV25-1 to TRBJ1-1; TRBD1 aligns across 7 bases. The CDR3 runs to 13 residues. The V gene's germline CDR1 is MGHDK and CDR2 SYGVNS. J was trimmed by 3 bases and V by 7 bases; bases with no gene match: 5. The CDR3 sequence is CASTDRVDTEAFF. The CDR3 region has the DNA TGTGCCAGCACTGACAGGGTGGACACTGAAGCTTTCTTT.

The V call is TRBV11-3, the J call TRBJ2-2; D unclear. The V gene lost 4 bases and the J gene lost 8 bases, with 11 bases spanning the gap. The germline gives CDR1 SGHNT, CDR2 YENEEA. The CDR3 spans 13 residues. The CDR3 sequence: CASSSARLGELFF. CDR3 nucleotide sequence: TGTGCCAGCAGCTCGGCCCGCTTAGGGGAGCTGTTTTTT.

This chain links TRBV6-4 with TRBJ2-1; a possible D gene is TRBD2 (5 bases). The CDR3 runs 18 residues. Trimming shortened V by 3 bases and J by 2 bases, and 20 bases separated the two germline ends. Germline V lookup: CDR1 MRHNA, CDR2 SNTAGT. CDR3 DNA sequence: TGTGCCAGCAGTGAATCCCCGAGCCACAGCGGAGCCTACAATGAGCAGTTCTTC. Its protein is CASSESPSHSGAYNEQFF.

The CDR3 loop is CASSPYLTDTQYF. CDR3 in DNA: TGTGCCAGCAGCCCGTACCTCACAGATACGCAGTATTTT. The J gene is TRBJ2-3, the V gene TRBV9; D is uncertain. The CDR3 consists of 13 residues. Per the germline V gene, CDR1 is SGDLS and CDR2 is YYNGEE. V was shortened by 4 bases and J by 2 bases, with 8 bases between the two germline ends.

For this clone: Different DNA sequences within this sample yield the same CDR3. J is TRBJ1-5 and V is TRBV7-8; D ambiguous. The CDR3 extends over 14 amino acids. Germline loops: CDR1 SGHVS, CDR2 FQNEAQ. Trimming took off 1 base at V and 4 bases at J, with 8 bases between the two ends. CDR3 DNA: TGTGCCAGCAGCTTAGTACGGGGAAATCAGCCCCAGCATTTT. Translating it yields CASSLVRGNQPQHF.

The chain links TRBV27 to TRBJ2-2; no definite D call. CDR3 length: 13 residues. Trimming took 4 bases from V and 7 from J, leaving 10 bases between them. Germline V gene lookup returns CDR1 MNHEY and CDR2 SMNVEV (reference sequence). The CDR3 coding sequence is TGTGCCAGCAGTTCCACCAACCTCGGGGAGCTGTTTTTT. It specifies CASSSTNLGELFF.

This clone was detected once. The V call is TRBV4-1, the J call TRBJ2-7; D remains unclear. Germline assignment: CDR1 MGHRA and CDR2 YSYEKL. V gave up 0 bases and J gave up 0 bases, with 9 bases separating them. This CDR3 has 15 amino acids. CDR3 region: CASSQEVRNSYEQYF. The CDR3 region has the DNA TGCGCCAGCAGCCAAGAAGTAAGAAACTCCTACGAGCAGTACTTC.

The chain has TRBV28 and TRBJ1-2, with a tentative D call TRBD1 (6 bases). V was trimmed by 9 bases and J by 0 bases, leaving 23 bases between them. Germline lookup yields CDR1 MDHEN and CDR2 SYDVKM. This CDR3 region has 17 residues. This chain's CDR3 is CASHKRGAGPTNYGYTF. The CDR3 DNA is TGTGCCAGTCACAAGCGGGGGGCAGGGCCCACTAACTATGGCTACACCTTC.

The sample holds one count of this clone. The chain employs TRBV27 and TRBJ2-5; D is possibly TRBD1 (7 bases). CDR1 and CDR2 from the germline V gene are MNHEY and SMNVEV (reference sequence). With 1 base removed from V and 3 bases from J, the gap between germline ends came to 15 bases. The CDR3 is 16 amino acids. Written as DNA, the CDR3 is TGTGCCAGCAGTTTATTCCGCCAGGGGGGAAAAGAGACCCAGTACTTC. Protein product: CASSLFRQGGKETQYF.

Remarks on this clone: The same CDR3 can be traced to other DNA sequences in this sample. J is TRBJ1-1 and V is TRBV27, with D tentatively TRBD1 (5 bases). Germline-derived CDR1 and CDR2 are MNHEY and SMNVEV (reference sequence). This CDR3 comprises 13 residues. V was trimmed by 4 bases and J by 4 bases, leaving 10 bases between them. CDR3 protein: CASSWGGGTEAFF. Written as DNA, the CDR3 is TGTGCCAGCAGTTGGGGCGGGGGCACTGAAGCTTTCTTT.

As for this clone: The sample contains more than one DNA sequence encoding this CDR3. This chain links TRBV20-1 with TRBJ1-2; no definite D call. This CDR3 comprises 11 residues. V lost 0 bases to trimming and J lost 4 bases, with 3 bases between them. Germline V gene sequence: CDR1 DFQATT, CDR2 SNEGSKA (reference sequence). CDR3 bases: TGCAGTGCTAGAGACAGCTATGGCTACACCTTC. It is translated as CSARDSYGYTF.

This clone was recorded a few times. DNA of the CDR3: TGTGCCAGTAGTTCCCTCGGGACAGGGGACGGAAAACTGTTTTTT. This gives the protein CASSSLGTGDGKLFF. The J gene is TRBJ1-4, the V gene TRBV19, with TRBD1 identical over 10 bases. This CDR3 comprises 15 residues. J gave up 10 bases and V 5 bases, and 10 bases lay outside the gene matches. Per germline, CDR1 LNHDA and CDR2 SQIVND (reference sequence).

The chain has TRBV11-2 and TRBJ2-3, with a tentative D call TRBD2 (5 bases). CDR1 and CDR2 from the germline V gene are SGHAT and FQNNGV. CDR3 length: 16 residues. Trimming removed 1 base at V and 2 bases at J, with 13 bases between. The CDR3 loop reads CASSLGGAVHTDTQYF. The CDR3 region has the DNA TGTGCCAGCAGCTTAGGGGGAGCGGTTCACACAGATACGCAGTATTTT. The full variable domain, its missing parts supplied by reference TRBV11-2 and TRBJ2-3, is EAGVAQSPRYKIIEKRQSVAFWCNPISGHATLYWYQQILGQGPKLLIQFQNNGVVDDSQLPKDRFSAERLKGVDSTLKIQPAKLEDSAVYLCASSLGGAVHTDTQYFGPGTRLTVL.

V gene TRBV7-9 combines with J gene TRBJ1-1, with D maybe TRBD1 (5 bases). The CDR3 is 15 residues long. Trimming removed 5 bases from V and 5 bases from J, with 18 bases in between. Germline CDR1 and CDR2: SEHNR and FQNEAQ (reference sequence). Written as DNA, the CDR3 is TGTGCCAGCAGCGCCAGGGAGTCTGGGCGAACTGAAGCTTTCTTT. Its protein is CASSARESGRTEAFF. The full variable domain, with the rest looked up from reference TRBV7-9 and TRBJ1-1, is DTGVSQNPRHKITKRGQNVTFRCDPISEHNRLYWYRQTLGQGPEFLTYFQNEAQLEKSRLLSDRFSAERPKGSFSTLEIQRTEQGDSAMYLCASSARESGRTEAFFGQGTRLTVV.

The gene calls are TRBV10-1 and TRBJ2-7, with 12 bases lining up with TRBD1. The ends lost 5 bases at V and 5 bases at J; junction bases unmatched: 7. Germline V CDR1 and CDR2: WNHNN, SYGVQD (reference sequence). The CDR3 loop spans 15 amino acids. In DNA, the CDR3 is TGCGCCAGCAGTCCCGGGACAGGGGGCTTCCACGAGCAGTACTTC. It yields the protein CASSPGTGGFHEQYF.